These 14 T cell receptor beta chains originate from one sample sequenced in a study of T cells in localized non-small cell lung cancer. Sequencing used immunoSEQ multiplex PCR; TCRdb keeps in-frame clones, though not all of them. The sample shows approximately 41,000 clones, roughly nine tenths of them seen only once. Sequencing was performed on peripheral blood, taken before any cancer treatment. These TCRs come from a woman aged 18-49 years with stage III lung adenocarcinoma.

The V gene is TRBV5-1, the J gene TRBJ2-3, with a weak D call TRBD1 (6 bases). Trimming shortened V by 2 bases and J by 5 bases, and 21 bases separated the two germline ends. The CDR3 covers 17 residues. Per the germline V gene, CDR1 is SGHRS and CDR2 is YFSETQ. CDR3 sequence: CASSLSNHQGLRDTQYF. As DNA, the CDR3 is TGCGCCAGCAGCTTATCCAACCACCAGGGGCTTAGAGATACGCAGTATTTT.

The chain is built from TRBV2 and TRBJ2-5, with 10 bases fitting TRBD2. After removal of 7 bases from V and 5 bases from J, the junction contained 10 bases not matched to a gene. Germline CDR1 SNHLY, CDR2 FYNNEI. The CDR3 has 15 residues. This CDR3 is CASILPAGGHETQYF. The CDR3 bases are TGTGCCAGCATCCTACCAGCGGGGGGGCATGAGACCCAGTACTTC.

The CDR3 is CASSFTDYNSPLHF. The CDR3 DNA sequence: TGTGCCAGCAGCTTTACGGACTATAATTCACCCCTCCACTTT. The chain has TRBV7-2 and TRBJ1-6; D gene ambiguous. Deletions cut 3 bases from V and 3 bases from J, with 6 bases between. The CDR3 is 14 amino acids. The germline CDR1 and CDR2 sequences are SGHTA and FQGNSA.

The genes are TRBV6-4 and TRBJ2-1; TRBD2 matches at 9 bases. CDR3 length: 14 amino acids. Germline V lookup: CDR1 MRHNA, CDR2 SNTAGT. With 4 bases clipped from V and 2 bases from J, the junction kept 0 bases outside the gene matches. Written as DNA, the CDR3 is TGTGCCAGCAGTGGCGGGGGGGCCTACAATGAGCAGTTCTTC. Translation gives CASSGGGAYNEQFF.

This clone was counted only a few times. This chain links TRBV2 with TRBJ2-1; 9 nucleotides align to TRBD2. V lost 7 bases and J lost 3; bases outside the gene matches: 4. Germline loops: CDR1 SNHLY, CDR2 FYNNEI. The CDR3 is made up of 14 amino acids. CDR3 region: CASTLAGSYNEQFF. The CDR3 DNA reads TGTGCCAGCACCCTAGCGGGGAGCTACAATGAGCAGTTCTTC.

The V gene is TRBV11-2, the J gene TRBJ1-2; D remains ambiguous. This CDR3 has 13 residues. Looked up from germline, CDR1 is SGHAT and CDR2 is FQNNGV. The V gene lost 5 bases and the J gene lost 2 bases, with 9 bases spanning the gap. In nucleotides, the CDR3 is TGTGCCAGCAGCCCGACACTCAACTATGGCTACACCTTC. Its protein is CASSPTLNYGYTF.

This chain joins TRBV7-3 and TRBJ2-4; TRBD1 aligns across 7 bases. The germline V gene has CDR1 SGHTA and CDR2 FQGTGA. The V gene end was trimmed by 8 bases and the J gene end by 2 bases; junction bases not matched to a gene: 9. CDR3 size: 15 residues. The CDR3 DNA follows: TGTGCCAGCTCTAAGGCAGGGGGAACCAAAAACATTCAGTACTTC. Protein sequence: CASSKAGGTKNIQYF.

This chain uses TRBV7-2 with TRBJ2-6; D uncertain. The CDR3 loop spans 17 amino acids. Looked up from germline, CDR1 is SGHTA and CDR2 is FQGNSA. The V end was cut by 5 bases, the J end by 1 base, with 15 bases between. The chain's CDR3 is CASSPQRLGSGANVLTF. Written as DNA, the CDR3 is TGTGCCAGCAGCCCTCAAAGGTTGGGATCTGGGGCCAACGTCCTGACTTTC. Together with reference TRBV7-2 and TRBJ2-6, the CDR3 gives the full variable domain: GAGVSQSPSNKVTEKGKDVELRCDPISGHTALYWYRQSLGQGLEFLIYFQGNSAPDKSGLPSDRFSAERTGGSVSTLTIQRTQQEDSAVYLCASSPQRLGSGANVLTFGAGSRLTVL.

The chain recombines TRBV4-1 with TRBJ1-6; TRBD1 aligns across 8 bases. Unmatched junction bases numbered 4, after V lost 0 bases and J lost 15 bases. CDR1 MGHRA and CDR2 YSYEKL come from the germline V gene. The CDR3 has 13 residues. CDR3 protein: CASSQDEGTGLHF. The CDR3 DNA reads TGCGCCAGCAGCCAAGACGAAGGGACAGGCCTCCACTTT.

The count of this clone is one. The chain links TRBV29-1 to TRBJ2-5; D is tentatively TRBD1 or TRBD2 (5 bases each). Trimming shortened V by 1 base and J by 3 bases, and 9 bases separated the two germline ends. From germline, CDR1 is SQVTM and CDR2 ANQGSEA. This CDR3 has 13 residues. The CDR3 DNA reads as TGCAGCGTTGAAGGGGGGATCGAAGAGACCCAGTACTTC. It encodes CSVEGGIEETQYF.

The chain uses TRBV18 and TRBJ2-1; D is unresolved. The V and J ends lost 3 bases and 8 bases respectively, with 8 bases between them. The germline CDR1 and CDR2 sequences are KGHSH and LQKENI. The CDR3 totals 12 residues. In DNA form, the CDR3 reads TGTGCCAGCTCACCGGGCGGCTATGAGCAGTTCTTC. It specifies CASSPGGYEQFF.

The chain employs TRBV5-1 and TRBJ2-5, with unresolved D. Per germline, CDR1 SGHRS and CDR2 YFSETQ. The CDR3 loop spans 13 amino acids. Trimming took 4 bases from V and 5 from J, leaving 12 bases between them. CDR3 region: CASSLGSAETQYF. The CDR3 DNA follows: TGCGCCAGCAGCCTGGGGTCGGCCGAGACCCAGTACTTC.

The genes are TRBV11-2 and TRBJ1-2; 7 nucleotides align to TRBD1. Germline V lookup: CDR1 SGHAT, CDR2 FQNNGV. CDR3 length equals 14 residues. The V segment lost 5 bases and the J segment 8 bases; nucleotides outside the gene matches: 11. The DNA of the CDR3 is TGTGCCAGCAGCCCTGAGGGGGCCATAACGGGCTACACCTTC. Residues: CASSPEGAITGYTF.

This clone was counted between two and nine times. The rearrangement uses TRBV6-5 and TRBJ1-1, with D possibly being TRBD1 (6 bases). The CDR3 length is 14 residues. CDR1 MNHEY and CDR2 SVGAGI come from the germline V gene. Trimming took 4 bases from V and 3 from J, leaving 12 bases between them. The CDR3 is CASSSVTGDTEAFF. The CDR3 DNA reads TGTGCCAGCAGTTCGGTGACAGGCGACACTGAAGCTTTCTTT.